The T cell receptor beta chain described here comes from a study of cytomegalovirus exposure and HLA in healthy donors. Study results and caveats: The study dropped some indistinguishable V segments, TRBV6-2 and TRBV6-3 among them.

Regarding this clone: What it binds is not known.

Germline V lookup: CDR1 MDHEN, CDR2 SYDVKM. Unmatched junction bases numbered 2, after V lost 2 bases and J lost 4 bases. The CDR3 consists of 14 residues. Researchers ran the PCR with 60 Vbeta and 13 Jbeta primers. The assay was immunoSEQ multiplex PCR, and TCRdb's table has in-frame clones only and misses some. The sample contains approximately 150,000 clones, roughly 80% of which appear only once. The sequence was obtained from a woman aged 45-65 years in good health and CMV-seronegative. The rearrangement links TRBV28 to TRBJ2-7; TRBD2 aligns across 10 bases. The sample was PBMCs. The CDR3 spells CASSLPSGSYEQYF. CDR3 coding DNA: TGTGCCAGCAGTTTACCTAGCGGGAGTTACGAGCAGTACTTC.